This paragraph reports one T cell receptor beta chain. What it binds is not known. From germline, CDR1 is SGHRS and CDR2 YFSETQ. This CDR3 is built from 15 residues. The V gene end was trimmed by 0 bases and the J gene end by 8 bases; junction bases not matched to a gene: 8. Method: immunoSEQ multiplex PCR; TCRdb's copy keeps in-frame clones and lacks some. The table shows about 2.3 million clones, with roughly 93% occurring only once. These data originate in a study of shared clonotypes between healthy human individuals. General observations from the study: Lower generation probabilities were found for non-shared clonotypes than for those shared by all four donors.

The receptor's source is a young man in good health. Some clones in this sample may be carry-over from other donors' samples. The genes are TRBV5-1 and TRBJ1-1; TRBD1 matches 9 bases. Source material: naive CD4+ T cells from PBMCs. The sample's subset: CD45RA+ positively selected. The CDR3 DNA is TGCGCCAGCAGCTTGGTGGGGACAGGGTCGTTAGAAGCTTTCTTT. It is translated as CASSLVGTGSLEAFF.